These 13 T cell receptor beta chains came from one sample sequenced in a study of CD8+ T cells in alopecia areata. Extracted from the samples, RNA was reverse transcribed into cDNA to serve as the sequencing template. Assay: immunoSEQ multiplex PCR; the TCRdb copy retains only in-frame clones and omits some. The sample lists roughly 280,000 clones, 45% to 70% occurring once. The sample's treatment: oral pan-JAK inhibitor, 5-10 mg twice daily. Material: CD4+ T cells sorted from blood, obtained at approximately week 52, from a patient treated with tofacitinib. These receptors were collected from a human donor with alopecia areata.

The rearrangement uses TRBV5-1 and TRBJ2-1, with a tentative D call TRBD2 (6 bases). Trimming left V 9 bases short and J 2 bases short, with 15 bases between. Germline CDR1 SGHRS, CDR2 YFSETQ. The CDR3 length is 14 residues. The CDR3 DNA sequence: TGCGCCACCACCCGGGACTCTGCCTACAATGAGCAGTTCTTC. Encoded protein: CATTRDSAYNEQFF.

V and J are TRBV30 and TRBJ1-6; no firm D call. The CDR3 has 12 amino acids. CDR1 is GTSNPN and CDR2 is SVGIG in the germline V gene (reference sequence). V lost 0 bases and J lost 7, with 4 bases in between. CDR3 protein: CAWSVMNSPLHF. The CDR3 DNA sequence: TGTGCCTGGAGTGTAATGAATTCACCCCTCCACTTT.

This chain connects TRBV4-3 to TRBJ1-1, with D maybe TRBD1 (6 bases). V was shortened by 0 bases and J by 0 bases, with 8 bases between the two germline ends. This CDR3 has 15 residues. Looked up from germline, CDR1 is LGHNA and CDR2 is YSLEER. CDR3 sequence (DNA): TGCGCCAGCAGCCAAGATGGACAGATGAACACTGAAGCTTTCTTT. Protein sequence: CASSQDGQMNTEAFF.

The chain has TRBV7-9 and TRBJ1-6; possibly TRBD1 for D (5 bases). The germline CDR1 and CDR2 sequences are SEHNR and FQNEAQ (reference sequence). The V and J ends lost 7 bases and 0 bases respectively, with 10 bases between them. The length of the CDR3 is 15 residues. CDR3 amino acids: CASKAGSSYNSPLHF. The CDR3 nucleotides read TGTGCCAGCAAAGCAGGGAGCTCCTATAATTCACCCCTCCACTTT.

This clone was counted a few times. The chain joins TRBV6-5 to TRBJ1-2; no clear D. The ends were cut back, 8 bases at V and 2 bases at J, with 9 bases in the middle. The CDR3 totals 12 residues. Germline V gene sequence: CDR1 MNHEY, CDR2 SVGAGI. The CDR3 DNA is TGTGCCAGCGGGTACGGGAACTATGGCTACACCTTC. Residues: CASGYGNYGYTF.

V is TRBV20-1 and J is TRBJ2-4; no firm D call. Germline CDR1 and CDR2: DFQATT and SNEGSKA (reference sequence). V shed 6 bases and J shed 7 bases, with 10 bases lying between them. The CDR3 has 11 amino acids. The CDR3 reads CSASPGNIQYF. The CDR3 coding sequence is TGCAGTGCCAGTCCTGGCAACATTCAGTACTTC.

A few counts support this clone. The rearrangement joins TRBV7-2 to TRBJ2-7; D is possibly TRBD2 (6 bases). Germline V lookup: CDR1 SGHTA, CDR2 FQGNSA. V dropped 4 bases and J dropped 2 bases, with 9 bases sitting between them. There are 13 residues in the CDR3. CDR3 in amino acids: CASSWRVTYEQYF. In DNA, the CDR3 is TGTGCCAGCAGCTGGAGGGTTACCTACGAGCAGTACTTC.

This clone was detected only a few times. The sample carries other DNA sequences with the same CDR3. This rearrangement joins TRBV5-1 to TRBJ2-5, with 7 bases fitting TRBD1. Germline loops: CDR1 SGHRS, CDR2 YFSETQ. The CDR3 loop spans 14 amino acids. V lost 3 bases, J lost 1 base, and 3 bases stayed unmatched. The CDR3 region is CASSSGTVQETQYF. In DNA, the CDR3 is TGCGCCAGCAGCTCGGGGACAGTCCAAGAGACCCAGTACTTC. The full variable domain, completed using reference TRBV5-1 and TRBJ2-5, is KAGVTQTPRYLIKTRGQQVTLSCSPISGHRSVSWYQQTPGQGLQFLFEYFSETQRNKGNFPGRFSGRQFSNSRSEMNVSTLELGDSALYLCASSSGTVQETQYFGPGTRLLVL.

The DNA of the CDR3 is TGTGCCAGCAGCCGATCGGGGCAGACTTATAGCAATCAGCCCCAGCATTTT. This codes for CASSRSGQTYSNQPQHF. This rearrangement joins TRBV7-2 to TRBJ1-5, with D possibly TRBD1 on 5 matching bases. Trimming removed 5 bases at V and 0 bases at J, with 17 bases between. Germline CDR1 is SGHTA and CDR2 is FQGNSA. This CDR3 contains 17 residues.

This rearrangement joins TRBV29-1 to TRBJ2-5, with D possibly called TRBD1 or TRBD2 (6 bases each). Trimming removed 4 bases from V and 2 bases from J, with 11 bases in between. The CDR3 contains 13 residues. CDR1 and CDR2 (germline): SQVTM, ANQGSEA. The CDR3 DNA reads TGCAGCGTTGTTAGGGGGGCTCAAGAGACCCAGTACTTC. Translating gives CSVVRGAQETQYF.

This clone was found once. The rearrangement links TRBV15 to TRBJ2-3; D uncertain. The CDR3 loop spans 12 amino acids. The V gene's germline CDR1 is LNHNV and CDR2 YYDKDF (reference sequence). V lost 5 bases and J 4 bases, leaving 7 bases between the germline ends. CDR3 coding DNA: TGTGCCACCAGCGTTACAGCAGATACGCAGTATTTT. The encoded protein is CATSVTADTQYF.

The chain uses TRBV2 and TRBJ2-3, with a possible D match to TRBD2 (6 bases). With 0 bases removed from V and 7 bases from J, the gap between germline ends came to 17 bases. Germline CDR1 SNHLY, CDR2 FYNNEI. The CDR3 totals 16 residues. CDR3 DNA: TGTGCCAGCAGTGAAGCCCGGGACTTCTCCCTATATACGCAGTATTTT. Translating it yields CASSEARDFSLYTQYF.

DNA of the CDR3: TGTGCCAGTATCAGGGGATTCACTGAAGCTTTCTTT. It is translated as CASIRGFTEAFF. The chain joins TRBV19 to TRBJ1-1; a weak D match, TRBD1 (6 bases). Looked up from germline, CDR1 is LNHDA and CDR2 is SQIVND (reference sequence). The CDR3 is 12 amino acids. Trimming shortened V by 7 bases and J by 4 bases, and 10 bases separated the two germline ends.